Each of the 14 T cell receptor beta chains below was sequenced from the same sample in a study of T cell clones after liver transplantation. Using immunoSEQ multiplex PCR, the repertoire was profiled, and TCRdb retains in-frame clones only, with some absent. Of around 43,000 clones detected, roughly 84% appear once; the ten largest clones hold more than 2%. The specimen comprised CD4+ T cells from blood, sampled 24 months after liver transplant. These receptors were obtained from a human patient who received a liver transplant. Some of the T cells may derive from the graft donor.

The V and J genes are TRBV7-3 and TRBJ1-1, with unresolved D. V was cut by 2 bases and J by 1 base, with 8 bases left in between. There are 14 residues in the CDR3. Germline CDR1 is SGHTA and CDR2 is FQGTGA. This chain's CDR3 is CASSLQVGNTEAFF. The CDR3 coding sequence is TGTGCCAGCAGCTTACAGGTGGGGAACACTGAAGCTTTCTTT.

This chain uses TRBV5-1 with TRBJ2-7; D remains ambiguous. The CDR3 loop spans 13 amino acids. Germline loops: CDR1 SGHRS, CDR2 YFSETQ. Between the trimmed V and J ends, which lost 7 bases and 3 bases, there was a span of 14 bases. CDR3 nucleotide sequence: TGCGCCAGCCGAGCAGCTCCGATCTACGAGCAGTACTTC. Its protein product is CASRAAPIYEQYF.

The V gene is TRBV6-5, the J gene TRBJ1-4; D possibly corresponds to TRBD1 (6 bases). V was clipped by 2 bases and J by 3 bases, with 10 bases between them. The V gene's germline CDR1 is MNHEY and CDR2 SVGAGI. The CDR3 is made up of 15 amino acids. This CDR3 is CASSYMGASNEKLFF. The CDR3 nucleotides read TGTGCCAGCAGTTACATGGGGGCTTCTAATGAAAAACTGTTTTTT.

This CDR3 reads CASSFNPGQQETQYF. The CDR3 nucleotides are TGTGCCAGCAGTTTTAACCCGGGACAGCAAGAGACCCAGTACTTC. This chain uses TRBV11-2 with TRBJ2-5, with 7 bases matching TRBD1. The CDR3 consists of 15 residues. Germline lookup yields CDR1 SGHAT and CDR2 FQNNGV. The ends lost 6 bases at V and 2 bases at J; junction bases unmatched: 9.

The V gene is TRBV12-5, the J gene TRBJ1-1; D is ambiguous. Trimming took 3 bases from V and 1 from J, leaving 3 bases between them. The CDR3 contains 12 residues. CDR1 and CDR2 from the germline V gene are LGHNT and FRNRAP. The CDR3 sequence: CASGFWNTEAFF. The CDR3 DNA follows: TGTGCTAGTGGTTTTTGGAACACTGAAGCTTTCTTT.

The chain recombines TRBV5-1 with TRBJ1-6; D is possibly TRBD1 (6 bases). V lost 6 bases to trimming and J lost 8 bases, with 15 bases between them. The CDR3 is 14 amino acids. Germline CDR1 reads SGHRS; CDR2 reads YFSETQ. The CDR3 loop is CASTSQGSHSPLHF. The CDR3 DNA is TGCGCCAGCACCTCACAGGGCTCCCATTCACCCCTCCACTTT.

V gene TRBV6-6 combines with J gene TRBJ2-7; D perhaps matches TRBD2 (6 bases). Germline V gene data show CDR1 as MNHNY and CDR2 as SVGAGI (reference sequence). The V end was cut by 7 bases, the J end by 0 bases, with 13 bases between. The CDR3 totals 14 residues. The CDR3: CASTGRGSSYEQYF. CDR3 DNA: TGTGCCAGCACCGGTCGGGGGAGCTCCTACGAGCAGTACTTC.

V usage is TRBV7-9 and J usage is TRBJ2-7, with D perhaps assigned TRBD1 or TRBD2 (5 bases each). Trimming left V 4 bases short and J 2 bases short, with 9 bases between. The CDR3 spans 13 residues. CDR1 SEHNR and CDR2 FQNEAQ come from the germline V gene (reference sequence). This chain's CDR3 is CASSWGRTYEQYF. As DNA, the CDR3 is TGTGCCAGCAGCTGGGGACGGACCTACGAGCAGTACTTC.

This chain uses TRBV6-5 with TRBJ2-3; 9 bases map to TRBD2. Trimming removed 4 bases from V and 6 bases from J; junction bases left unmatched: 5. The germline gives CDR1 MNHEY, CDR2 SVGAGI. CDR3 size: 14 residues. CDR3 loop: CASSLAGVPDTQYF. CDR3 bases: TGTGCCAGCAGTTTAGCGGGAGTCCCCGATACGCAGTATTTT.

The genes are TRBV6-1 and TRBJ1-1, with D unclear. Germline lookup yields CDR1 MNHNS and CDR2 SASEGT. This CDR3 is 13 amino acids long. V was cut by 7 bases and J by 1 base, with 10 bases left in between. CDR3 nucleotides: TGTGCCAGCAAAACTTTAGGGAACACTGAAGCTTTCTTT. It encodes CASKTLGNTEAFF.

The CDR3 sequence: CASSSPTSGGTYEQYF. The CDR3 DNA reads as TGTGCCAGCAGTTCGCCGACTAGCGGGGGTACCTACGAGCAGTACTTC. The genes are TRBV6-7 and TRBJ2-7; 12 bases map to TRBD2. TRBV6-7 is an ORF, and what it does is uncertain. This CDR3 is 16 amino acids long. Losses at the gene ends were 4 bases for V and 2 bases for J; bases not matched to a gene: 6.

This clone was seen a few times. This chain's CDR3 is CASSPWDSSGGTEAFF. For the CDR3, the DNA is TGTGCCAGCTCACCATGGGACAGCTCGGGTGGCACTGAAGCTTTCTTT. The V call is TRBV18, the J call TRBJ1-1, with 7 bases identical to TRBD1. The CDR3 consists of 16 residues. CDR1 and CDR2 (germline): KGHSH, LQKENI. V was clipped by 2 bases and J by 4 bases; unmatched bases: 10. The full variable domain, its missing parts supplied by reference TRBV18 and TRBJ1-1, is NAGVMQNPRHLVRRRGQEARLRCSPMKGHSHVYWYRQLPEEGLKFMVYLQKENIIDESGMPKERFSAEFPKEGPSILRIQQVVRGDSAAYFCASSPWDSSGGTEAFFGQGTRLTVV.

The CDR3 reads CASSLWDRSNQPQHF. CDR3 bases: TGTGCCAGCAGCTTGTGGGACAGAAGCAATCAGCCCCAGCATTTT. The chain joins TRBV5-5 to TRBJ1-5; 7 bases are a match to TRBD1. Per germline, CDR1 SGHKS and CDR2 YYEKEE (reference sequence). The junction had 2 bases not matched to a gene; V was cut back by 1 base and J by 1 base. This CDR3 is built from 15 residues.

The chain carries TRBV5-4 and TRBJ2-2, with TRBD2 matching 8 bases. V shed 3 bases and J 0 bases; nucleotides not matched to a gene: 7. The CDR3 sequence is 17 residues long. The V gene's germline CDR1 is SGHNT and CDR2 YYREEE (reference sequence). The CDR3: CASSWGTSGTNTGELFF. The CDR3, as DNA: TGTGCCAGCAGCTGGGGTACTAGCGGAACGAACACCGGGGAGCTGTTTTTT.